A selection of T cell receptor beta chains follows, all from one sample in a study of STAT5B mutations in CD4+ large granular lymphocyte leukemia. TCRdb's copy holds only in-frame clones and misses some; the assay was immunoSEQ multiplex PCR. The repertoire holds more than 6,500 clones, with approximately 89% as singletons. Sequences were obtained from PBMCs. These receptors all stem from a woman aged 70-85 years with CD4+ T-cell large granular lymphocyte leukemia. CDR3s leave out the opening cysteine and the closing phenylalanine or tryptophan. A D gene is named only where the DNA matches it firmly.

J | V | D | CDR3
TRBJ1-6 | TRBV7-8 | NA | ASSFTGQGVNSPLH
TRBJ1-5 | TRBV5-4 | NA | ASSTEGRNQPQH
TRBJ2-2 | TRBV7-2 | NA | ASSLGQVTGELF
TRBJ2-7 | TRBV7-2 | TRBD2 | ASSFAGDQYEQY
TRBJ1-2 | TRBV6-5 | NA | ASSYRQGGRGYT
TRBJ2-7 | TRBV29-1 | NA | SVGSGLIYEQY
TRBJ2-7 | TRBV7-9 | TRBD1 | ASSSRDSTYEQY
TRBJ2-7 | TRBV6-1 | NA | ASRRQVPSYEQY
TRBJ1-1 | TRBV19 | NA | ASSPDTNTEAF
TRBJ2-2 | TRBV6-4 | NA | ASSPRAANTGELF
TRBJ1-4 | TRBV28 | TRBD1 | ASSSGQGGEKLF
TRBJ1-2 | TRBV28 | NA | ASSVEDRTYGYT
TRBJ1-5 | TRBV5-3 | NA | ARSLGCRTESNQPQH
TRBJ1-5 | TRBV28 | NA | ASSLFGGDQPQH
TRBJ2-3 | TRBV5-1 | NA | ASSLDSTSTDTQY
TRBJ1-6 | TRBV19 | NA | ASSIRGENSPLH
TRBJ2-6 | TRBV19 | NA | ASSLQGSGANVLT
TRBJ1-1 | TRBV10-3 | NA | AIKAGGDTEAF
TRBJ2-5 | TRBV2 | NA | ASSGLQETQY
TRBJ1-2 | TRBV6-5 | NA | ASSDGHLNYGYT
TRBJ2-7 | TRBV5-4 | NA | ASSLAPANLVNEQY
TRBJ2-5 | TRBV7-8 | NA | ASSPHQTDQETQY
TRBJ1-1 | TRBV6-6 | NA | ASSYRVGGTEAF
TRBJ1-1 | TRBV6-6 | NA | ASKESSGTEAF
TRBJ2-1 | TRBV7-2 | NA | ASSPSRGDEQF
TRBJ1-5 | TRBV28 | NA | ASSKRQGNQPQH
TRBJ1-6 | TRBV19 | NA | ASSTFGQVNNSPLH
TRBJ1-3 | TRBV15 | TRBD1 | ATSSKGQYSGNTIY
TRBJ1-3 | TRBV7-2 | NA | ASSLGQADSGNTIY
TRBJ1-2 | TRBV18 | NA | ASSPQSQGTDGYT
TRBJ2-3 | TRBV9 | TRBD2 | ASSEGLATDTQY
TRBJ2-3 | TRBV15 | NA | ATSREVGGTDTQY
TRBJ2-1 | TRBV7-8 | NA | ASSLARMRGGYNEQF
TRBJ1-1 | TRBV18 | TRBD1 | ASSPPGQGSIF
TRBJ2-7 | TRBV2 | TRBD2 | ASSQAGVYEQY
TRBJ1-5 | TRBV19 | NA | ATRQNRNQPQH
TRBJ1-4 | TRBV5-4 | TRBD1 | ASSFQGQGWEKLF
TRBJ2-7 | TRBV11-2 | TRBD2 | ASSPLVGGDSYEQY
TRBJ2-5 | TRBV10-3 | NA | ASSEHSDKETQY
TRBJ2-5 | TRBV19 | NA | ASSIEGTYWETQY
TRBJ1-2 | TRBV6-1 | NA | ASSVGAGSLNYGYT
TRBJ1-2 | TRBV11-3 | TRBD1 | ASSFGTGAEGYT
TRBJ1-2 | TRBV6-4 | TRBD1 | ASSERQGGGYT
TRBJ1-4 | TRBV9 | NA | ASSVSQGLGEKLF
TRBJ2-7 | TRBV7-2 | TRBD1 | ASSRGQALTDSSYEQY